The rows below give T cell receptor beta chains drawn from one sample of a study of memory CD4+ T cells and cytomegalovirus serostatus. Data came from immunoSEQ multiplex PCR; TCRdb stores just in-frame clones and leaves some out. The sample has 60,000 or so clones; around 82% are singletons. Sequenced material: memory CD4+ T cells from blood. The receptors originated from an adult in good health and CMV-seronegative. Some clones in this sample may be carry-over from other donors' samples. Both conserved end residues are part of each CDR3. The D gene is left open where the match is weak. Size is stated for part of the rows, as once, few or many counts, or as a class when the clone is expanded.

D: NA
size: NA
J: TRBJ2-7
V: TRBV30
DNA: TGTGCCTGGAGTTTCTCGGACACCCTCAACGAGCAGTACTTC
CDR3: CAWSFSDTLNEQYF

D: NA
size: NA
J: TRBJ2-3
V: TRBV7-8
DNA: TGTGCCAGCAGCCCGCGTCTAGGCTATGGGTCAGATACGCAGTATTTT
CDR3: CASSPRLGYGSDTQYF

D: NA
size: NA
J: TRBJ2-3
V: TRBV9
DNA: TGTGCCAGCAGCGTTGGGGAGTGGGTAACAGATACGCAGTATTTT
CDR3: CASSVGEWVTDTQYF

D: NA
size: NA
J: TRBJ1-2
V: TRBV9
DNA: TGTGCCAGCAGCGCCCAGGGCTATGGCTACACCTTC
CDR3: CASSAQGYGYTF

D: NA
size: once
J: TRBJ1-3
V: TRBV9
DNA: TGTGCCAGCAGCGCCCAGGGTGGTGGAAACACCATATATTTT
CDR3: CASSAQGGGNTIYF

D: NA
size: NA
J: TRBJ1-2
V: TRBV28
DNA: TGTGCCAGTAACCAAGACAGTAACAGCTATGGCTACACCTTC
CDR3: CASNQDSNSYGYTF

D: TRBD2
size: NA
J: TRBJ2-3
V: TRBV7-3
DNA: TGTGCCAGCAGCCGAGCGAAGTTAGCGGGAGTAACAGATACGCAGTATTTT
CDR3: CASSRAKLAGVTDTQYF

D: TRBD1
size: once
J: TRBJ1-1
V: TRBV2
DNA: TGTGCCAGCAGTCCTTGGACAGGGGATTTCACTGAAGCTTTCTTT
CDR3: CASSPWTGDFTEAFF

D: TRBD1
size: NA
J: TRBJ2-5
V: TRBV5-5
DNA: TGTGCCAGCAGCTTGGGTCCGGGACAGGGATCAGAGACCCAGTACTTC
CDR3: CASSLGPGQGSETQYF

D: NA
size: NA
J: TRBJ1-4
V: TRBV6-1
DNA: TGTGCCGGCAGATTCGGGGAAACTACTAATGAAAAACTGTTTTTT
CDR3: CAGRFGETTNEKLFF

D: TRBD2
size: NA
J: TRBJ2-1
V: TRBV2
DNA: TGTGCCAGCAGGGTTGAGGCGGGAGAAGGGTTCTTC
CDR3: CASRVEAGEGFF

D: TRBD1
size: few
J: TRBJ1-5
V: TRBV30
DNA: TGTGCCTGGAGTCCCGGGACAGGGGGCATCTCAGGCAATCAGCCCCAGCATTTT
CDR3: CAWSPGTGGISGNQPQHF

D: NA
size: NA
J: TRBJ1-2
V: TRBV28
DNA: TGTGCCAGCAGTACCGGGACCCCAGGGAGCTACACCTTC
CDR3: CASSTGTPGSYTF

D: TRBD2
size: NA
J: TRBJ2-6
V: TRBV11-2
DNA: TGTGCCAGCAGCTTAGGGTCTAGCGGGACGAGAGGCAACGTCCTGACTTTC
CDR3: CASSLGSSGTRGNVLTF

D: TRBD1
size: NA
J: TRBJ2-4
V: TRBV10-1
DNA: TGCGCCAGCAGCCGGGACAGCCATGGGGACATTCAGTACTTC
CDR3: CASSRDSHGDIQYF

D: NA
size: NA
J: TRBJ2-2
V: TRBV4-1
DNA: TGCGCCAGCCGATTAACGAACACCGGGGAGCTGTTTTTT
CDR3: CASRLTNTGELFF

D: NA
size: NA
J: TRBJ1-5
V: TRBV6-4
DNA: TGTGCCAGAGGTCTCAGGGACCAGCCCCAGCATTTT
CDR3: CARGLRDQPQHF

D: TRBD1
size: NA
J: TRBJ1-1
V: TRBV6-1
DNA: TGTGCCAGCAGTGTTGGGACAGGGGGCTGGACTGAAGCTTTCTTT
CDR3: CASSVGTGGWTEAFF

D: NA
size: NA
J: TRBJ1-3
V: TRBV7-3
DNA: TGTGCCAGCAGCTCCAAGGACAGCGGGACGAGCTCTGGAAACACCATATATTTT
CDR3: CASSSKDSGTSSGNTIYF

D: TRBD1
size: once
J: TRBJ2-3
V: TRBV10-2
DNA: TGCGCCAGCAACGGACAGGGCACAGATACGCAGTATTTT
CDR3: CASNGQGTDTQYF

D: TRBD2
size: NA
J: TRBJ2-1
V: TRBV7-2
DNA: TGTGCCAGCAGCCGACTAGCGGGTCCCTACAATGAGCAGTTCTTC
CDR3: CASSRLAGPYNEQFF

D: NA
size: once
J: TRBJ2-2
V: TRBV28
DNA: TGTGCCAGCAGCTTCAGTGTTTTGTACACCGGGGAGCTGTTTTTT
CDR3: CASSFSVLYTGELFF

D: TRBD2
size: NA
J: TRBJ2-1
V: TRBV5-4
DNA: TGTGCCAGCAGCCCCGAACTAGCGGGAGGGAATGAGCAGTTCTTC
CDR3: CASSPELAGGNEQFF

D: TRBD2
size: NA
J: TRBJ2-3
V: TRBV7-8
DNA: TGTGCCAGCAGCTCTCGACCCCCGACTAGCGGGAGGACAGATACGCAGTATTTT
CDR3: CASSSRPPTSGRTDTQYF

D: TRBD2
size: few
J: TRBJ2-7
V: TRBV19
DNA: TGTGCCAGTAGAAAGGCGGGAGACTCCCCCACCTACGAGCAGTACTTC
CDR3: CASRKAGDSPTYEQYF

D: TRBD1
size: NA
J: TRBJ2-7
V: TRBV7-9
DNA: TGTGCCAGCACCAGACAGGGCCCAACCTACGAGCAGTACTTC
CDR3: CASTRQGPTYEQYF